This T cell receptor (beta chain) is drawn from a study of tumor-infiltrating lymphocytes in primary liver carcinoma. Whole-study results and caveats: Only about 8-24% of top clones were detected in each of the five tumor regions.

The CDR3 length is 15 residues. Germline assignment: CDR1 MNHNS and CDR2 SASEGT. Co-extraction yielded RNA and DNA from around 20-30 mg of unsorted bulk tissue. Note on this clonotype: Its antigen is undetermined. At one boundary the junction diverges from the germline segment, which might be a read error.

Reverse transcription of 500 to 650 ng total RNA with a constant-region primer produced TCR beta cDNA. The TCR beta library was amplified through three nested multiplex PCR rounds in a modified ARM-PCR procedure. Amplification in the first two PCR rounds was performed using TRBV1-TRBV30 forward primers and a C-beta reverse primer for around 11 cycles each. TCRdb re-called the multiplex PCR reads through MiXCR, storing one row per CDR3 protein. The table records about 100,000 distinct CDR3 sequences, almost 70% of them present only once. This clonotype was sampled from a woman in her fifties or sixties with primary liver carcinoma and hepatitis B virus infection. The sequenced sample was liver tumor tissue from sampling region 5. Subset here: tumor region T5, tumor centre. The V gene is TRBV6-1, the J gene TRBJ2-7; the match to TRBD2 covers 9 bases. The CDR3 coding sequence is TGTGTCAGCAGTGGACGGACTAGCGTCACCTACGAGCAGTATTTC. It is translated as CVSSGRTSVTYEQYF.